This is a list of T cell receptor beta chains from one sample in a study of cytomegalovirus exposure and HLA in healthy donors. Only in-frame clones appear in the TCRdb table, and some are missing; sequencing was by immunoSEQ multiplex PCR. Of over 130,000 clones in the sample, roughly 77% were seen once. The specimen sequenced was PBMCs. These TCRs come from a woman aged 30 to 39 in good health and CMV-seronegative. The CDR3 runs from the conserved cysteine through the conserved F or W. A D gene is named only where the DNA matches it firmly.

d_call | j_call | v_call | cdr3_aa | cdr3_nt
. | TRBJ1-2 | TRBV28 | CASTPSSYYGYTF | TGTGCCAGCACCCCCTCTAGTTACTATGGCTACACCTTC
. | TRBJ1-5 | TRBV28 | CASNRQIISNQPQHF | TGTGCCAGCAACCGACAGATAATTAGCAATCAGCCCCAGCATTTT
. | TRBJ2-3 | TRBV9 | CASSVGGRTDTQYF | TGTGCCAGCAGCGTCGGGGGACGCACAGATACGCAGTATTTT
TRBD2 | TRBJ2-3 | TRBV5-4 | CASSLEWRGGADTQYF | TGTGCCAGCAGCTTGGAGTGGCGGGGGGGCGCAGATACGCAGTATTTT
TRBD2 | TRBJ2-3 | TRBV7-9 | CASSLLSGGLTVDTQYF | TGTGCCAGCAGCTTACTTAGCGGGGGCCTCACAGTAGATACGCAGTATTTT
. | TRBJ1-2 | TRBV9 | CASSTYGGQRAYGYTF | TGTGCCAGCAGCACTTATGGAGGGCAACGAGCCTATGGCTACACCTTC
. | TRBJ1-1 | TRBV6-6 | CASSYPSGHTEAFF | TGTGCCAGCAGTTACCCCTCGGGTCACACTGAAGCTTTCTTT
. | TRBJ2-3 | TRBV19 | CASSSDSPTQYF | TGTGCCAGTAGTTCGGACAGCCCCACGCAGTATTTT
. | TRBJ2-2 | TRBV6-7 | CASTGAGTGELFF | TGTGCCAGCACAGGGGCCGGGACCGGGGAGCTGTTTTTT
. | TRBJ2-7 | TRBV6-5 | CASSYEAVPSYEQYF | TGTGCCAGCAGTTACGAAGCGGTCCCCTCCTACGAGCAGTACTTC
TRBD1 | TRBJ1-5 | TRBV6-5 | CASSPTRQGVQPQHF | TGTGCCAGCAGCCCTACTCGACAGGGGGTCCAGCCCCAGCATTTT